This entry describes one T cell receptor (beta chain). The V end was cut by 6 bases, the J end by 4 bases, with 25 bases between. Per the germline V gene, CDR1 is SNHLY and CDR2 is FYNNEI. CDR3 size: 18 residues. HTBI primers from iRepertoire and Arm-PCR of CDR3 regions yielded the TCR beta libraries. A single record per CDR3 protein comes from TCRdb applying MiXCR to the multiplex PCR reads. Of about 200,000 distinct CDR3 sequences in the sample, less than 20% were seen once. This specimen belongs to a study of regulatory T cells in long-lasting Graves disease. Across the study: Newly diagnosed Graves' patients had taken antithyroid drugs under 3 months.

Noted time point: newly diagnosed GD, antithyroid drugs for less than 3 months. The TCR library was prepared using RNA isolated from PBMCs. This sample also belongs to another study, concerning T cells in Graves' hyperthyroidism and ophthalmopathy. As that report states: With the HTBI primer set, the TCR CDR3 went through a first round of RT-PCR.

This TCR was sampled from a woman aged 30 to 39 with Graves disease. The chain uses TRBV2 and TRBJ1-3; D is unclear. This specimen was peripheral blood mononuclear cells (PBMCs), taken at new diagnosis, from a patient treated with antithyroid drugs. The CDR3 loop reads CASSYRPGYDTLGNTIYF. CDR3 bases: TGTGCCAGCAGCTACCGGCCAGGTTACGACACGCTCGGAAACACCATATATTTT. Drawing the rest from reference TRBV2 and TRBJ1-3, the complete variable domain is EPEVTQTPSHQVTQMGQEVILRCVPISNHLYFYWYRQILGQKVEFLVSFYNNEISEKSEIFDDQFSVERPDGSNFTLKIRSTKLEDSAMYFCASSYRPGYDTLGNTIYFGEGSWLTVV.